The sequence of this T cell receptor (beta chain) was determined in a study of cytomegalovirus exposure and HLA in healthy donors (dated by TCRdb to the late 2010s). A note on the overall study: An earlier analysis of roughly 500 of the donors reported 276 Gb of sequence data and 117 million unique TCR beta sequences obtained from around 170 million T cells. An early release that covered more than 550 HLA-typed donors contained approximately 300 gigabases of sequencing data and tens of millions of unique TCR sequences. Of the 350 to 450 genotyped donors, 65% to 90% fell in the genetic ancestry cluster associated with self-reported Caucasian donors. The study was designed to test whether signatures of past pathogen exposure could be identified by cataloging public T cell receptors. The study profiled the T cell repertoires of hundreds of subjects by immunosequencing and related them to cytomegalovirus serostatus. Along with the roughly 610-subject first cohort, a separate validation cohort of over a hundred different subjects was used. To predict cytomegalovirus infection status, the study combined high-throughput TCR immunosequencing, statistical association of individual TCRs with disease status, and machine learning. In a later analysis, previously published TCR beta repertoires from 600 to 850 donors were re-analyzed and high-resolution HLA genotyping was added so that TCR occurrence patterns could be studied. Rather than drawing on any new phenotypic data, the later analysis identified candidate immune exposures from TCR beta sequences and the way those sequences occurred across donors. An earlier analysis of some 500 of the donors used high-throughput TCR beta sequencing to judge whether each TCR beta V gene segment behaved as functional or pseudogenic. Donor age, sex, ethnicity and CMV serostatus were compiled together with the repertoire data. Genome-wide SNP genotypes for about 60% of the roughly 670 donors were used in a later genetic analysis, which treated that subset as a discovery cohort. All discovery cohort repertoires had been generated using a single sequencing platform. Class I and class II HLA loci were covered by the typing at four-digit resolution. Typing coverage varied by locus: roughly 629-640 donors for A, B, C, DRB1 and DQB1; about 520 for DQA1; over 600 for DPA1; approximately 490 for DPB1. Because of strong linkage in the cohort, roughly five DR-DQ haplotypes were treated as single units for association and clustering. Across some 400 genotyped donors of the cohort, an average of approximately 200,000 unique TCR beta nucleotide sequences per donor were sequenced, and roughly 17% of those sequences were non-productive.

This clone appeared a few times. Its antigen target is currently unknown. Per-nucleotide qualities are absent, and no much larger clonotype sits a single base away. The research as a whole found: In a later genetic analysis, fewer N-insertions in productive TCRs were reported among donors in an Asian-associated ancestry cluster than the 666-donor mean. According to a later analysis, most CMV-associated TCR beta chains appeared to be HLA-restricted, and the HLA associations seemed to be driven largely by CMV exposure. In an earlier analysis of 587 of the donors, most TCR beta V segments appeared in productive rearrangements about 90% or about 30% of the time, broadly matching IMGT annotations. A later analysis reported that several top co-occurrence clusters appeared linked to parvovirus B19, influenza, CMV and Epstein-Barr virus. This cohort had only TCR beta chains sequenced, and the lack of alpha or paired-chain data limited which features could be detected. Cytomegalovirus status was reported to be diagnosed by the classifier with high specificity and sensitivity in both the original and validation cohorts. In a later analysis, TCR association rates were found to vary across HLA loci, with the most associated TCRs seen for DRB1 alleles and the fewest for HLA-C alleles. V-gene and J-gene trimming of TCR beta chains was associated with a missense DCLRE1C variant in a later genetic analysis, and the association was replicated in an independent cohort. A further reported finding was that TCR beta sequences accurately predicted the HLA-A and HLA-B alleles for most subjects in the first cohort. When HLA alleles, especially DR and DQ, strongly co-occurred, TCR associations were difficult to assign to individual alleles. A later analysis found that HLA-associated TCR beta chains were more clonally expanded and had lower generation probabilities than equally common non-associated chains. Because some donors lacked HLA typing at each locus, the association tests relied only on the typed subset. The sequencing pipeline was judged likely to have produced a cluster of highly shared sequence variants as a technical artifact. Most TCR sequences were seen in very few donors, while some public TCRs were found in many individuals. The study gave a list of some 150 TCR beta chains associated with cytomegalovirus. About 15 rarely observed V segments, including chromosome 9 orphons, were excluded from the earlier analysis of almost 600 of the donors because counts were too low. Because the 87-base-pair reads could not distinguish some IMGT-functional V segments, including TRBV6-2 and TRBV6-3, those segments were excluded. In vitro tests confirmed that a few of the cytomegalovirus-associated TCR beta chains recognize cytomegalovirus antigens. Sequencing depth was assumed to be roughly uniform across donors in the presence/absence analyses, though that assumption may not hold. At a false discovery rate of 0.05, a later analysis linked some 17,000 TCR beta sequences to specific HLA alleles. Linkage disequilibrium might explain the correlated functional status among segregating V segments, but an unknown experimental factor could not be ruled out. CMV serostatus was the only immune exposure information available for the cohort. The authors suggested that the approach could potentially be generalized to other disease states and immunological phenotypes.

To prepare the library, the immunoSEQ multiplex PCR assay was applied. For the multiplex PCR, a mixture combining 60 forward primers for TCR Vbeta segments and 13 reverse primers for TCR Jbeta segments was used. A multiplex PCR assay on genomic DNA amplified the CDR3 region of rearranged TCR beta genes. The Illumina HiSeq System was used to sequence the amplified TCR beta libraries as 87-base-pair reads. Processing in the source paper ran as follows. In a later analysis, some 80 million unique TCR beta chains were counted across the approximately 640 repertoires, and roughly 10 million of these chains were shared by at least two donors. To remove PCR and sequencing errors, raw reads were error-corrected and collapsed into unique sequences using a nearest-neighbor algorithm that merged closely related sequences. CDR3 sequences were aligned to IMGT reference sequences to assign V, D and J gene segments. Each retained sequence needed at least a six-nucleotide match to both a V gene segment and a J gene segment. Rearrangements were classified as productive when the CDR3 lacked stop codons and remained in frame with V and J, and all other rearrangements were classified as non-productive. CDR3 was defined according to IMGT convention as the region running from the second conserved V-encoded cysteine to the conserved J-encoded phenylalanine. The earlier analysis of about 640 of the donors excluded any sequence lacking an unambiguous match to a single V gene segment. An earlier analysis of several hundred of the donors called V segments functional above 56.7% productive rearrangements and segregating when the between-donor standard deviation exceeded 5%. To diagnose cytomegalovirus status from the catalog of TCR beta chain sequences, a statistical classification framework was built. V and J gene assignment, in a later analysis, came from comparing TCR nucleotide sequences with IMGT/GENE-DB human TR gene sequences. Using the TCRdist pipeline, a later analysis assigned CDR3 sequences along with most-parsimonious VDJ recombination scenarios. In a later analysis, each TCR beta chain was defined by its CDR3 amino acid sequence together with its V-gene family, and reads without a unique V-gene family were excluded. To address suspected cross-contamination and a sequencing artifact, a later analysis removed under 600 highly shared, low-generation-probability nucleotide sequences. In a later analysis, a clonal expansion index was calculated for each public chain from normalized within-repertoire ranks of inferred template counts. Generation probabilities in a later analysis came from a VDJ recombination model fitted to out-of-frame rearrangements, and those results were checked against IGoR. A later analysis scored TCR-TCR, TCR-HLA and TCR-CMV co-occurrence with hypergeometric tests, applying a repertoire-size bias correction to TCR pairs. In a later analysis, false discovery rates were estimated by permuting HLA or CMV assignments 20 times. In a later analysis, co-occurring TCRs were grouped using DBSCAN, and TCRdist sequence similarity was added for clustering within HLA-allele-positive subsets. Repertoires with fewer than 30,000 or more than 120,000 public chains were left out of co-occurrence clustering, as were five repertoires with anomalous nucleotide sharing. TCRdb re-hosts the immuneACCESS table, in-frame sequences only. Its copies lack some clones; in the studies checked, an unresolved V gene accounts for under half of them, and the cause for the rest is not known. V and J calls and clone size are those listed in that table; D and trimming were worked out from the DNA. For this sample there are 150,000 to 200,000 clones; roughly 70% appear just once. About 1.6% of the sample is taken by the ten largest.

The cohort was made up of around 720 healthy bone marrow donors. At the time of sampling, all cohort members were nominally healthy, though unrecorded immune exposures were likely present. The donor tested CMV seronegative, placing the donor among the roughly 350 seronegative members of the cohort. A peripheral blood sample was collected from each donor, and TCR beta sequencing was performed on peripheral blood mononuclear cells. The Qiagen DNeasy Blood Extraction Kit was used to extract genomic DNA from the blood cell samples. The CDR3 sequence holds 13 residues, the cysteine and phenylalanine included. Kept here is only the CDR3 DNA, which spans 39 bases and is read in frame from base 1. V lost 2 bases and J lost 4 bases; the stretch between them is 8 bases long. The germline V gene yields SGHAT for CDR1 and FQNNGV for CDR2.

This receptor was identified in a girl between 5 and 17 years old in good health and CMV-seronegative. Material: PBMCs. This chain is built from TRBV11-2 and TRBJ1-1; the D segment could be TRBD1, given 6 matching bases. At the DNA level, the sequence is TGTGCCAGCAGCTTATCAGGGGCCACTGAAGCTTTCTTT. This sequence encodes CASSLSGATEAFF.